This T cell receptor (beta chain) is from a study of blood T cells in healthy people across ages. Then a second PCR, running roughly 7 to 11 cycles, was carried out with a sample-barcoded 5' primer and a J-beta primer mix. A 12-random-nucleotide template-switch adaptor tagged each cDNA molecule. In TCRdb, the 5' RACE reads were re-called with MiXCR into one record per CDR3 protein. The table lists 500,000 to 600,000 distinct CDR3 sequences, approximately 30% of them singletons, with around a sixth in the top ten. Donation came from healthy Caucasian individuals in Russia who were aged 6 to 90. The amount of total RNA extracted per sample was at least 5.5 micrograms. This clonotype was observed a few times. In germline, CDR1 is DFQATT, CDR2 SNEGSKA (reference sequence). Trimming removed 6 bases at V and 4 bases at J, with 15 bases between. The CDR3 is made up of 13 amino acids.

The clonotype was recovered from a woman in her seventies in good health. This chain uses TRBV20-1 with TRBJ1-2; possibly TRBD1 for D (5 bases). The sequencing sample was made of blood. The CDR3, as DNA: TGCAGTGCGGCGGGGCAGCCGTTCTATGGCTACACCTTC. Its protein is CSAAGQPFYGYTF.